What follows are 23 T cell receptor beta chains derived from one specimen sequenced in a study of OX40 agonist ivuxolimab in advanced cancers. The library was prepared using the immunoSEQ multiplex PCR assay. TCRdb retrieved this table from immuneACCESS and kept in-frame rearrangements only. Not all clones are present; in checked studies, unresolved V genes account for under half, and no reason is known for the remainder. Here the sample has approximately 98,000 clones; about 80% occur a single time. The top ten constitute roughly 5.5% of the sample. The sample was CD4+ or CD8+ T cells sorted from blood, taken in a trial of the OX40 agonist ivuxolimab. The origin of the receptors is an adult with an advanced solid tumor such as melanoma, head and neck, liver or kidney cancer.

This chain connects TRBV11-2 to TRBJ2-3; 7 positions match TRBD2. CDR1 is SGHAT, CDR2 FQNNGV, per germline. The CDR3 has 16 residues. V gave up 5 bases and J gave up 0 bases; unmatched junction bases: 8. In nucleotides, the CDR3 is TGTGCCAGCAGCCCCCCCACTAGCGATAGCACAGATACGCAGTATTTT. This sequence encodes CASSPPTSDSTDTQYF.

This clone was seen once. This rearrangement joins TRBV15 to TRBJ1-2, with D possibly being TRBD1 (6 bases). The CDR3 runs to 15 residues. The germline V gene encodes CDR1 LNHNV and CDR2 YYDKDF (reference sequence). The V and J ends lost 0 bases and 4 bases respectively, with 12 bases between them. DNA of the CDR3: TGTGCCACCAGCAGAGAAAAGGGACATACCTATGGCTACACCTTC. It specifies CATSREKGHTYGYTF.

This chain joins TRBV5-8 and TRBJ2-7; no definite D call. CDR3 length: 12 residues. V lost 0 bases and J 7 bases, leaving 8 bases between the germline ends. Germline CDR1 and CDR2: SGHTS and YDEGEE. CDR3 region: CASSLGPSEQYF. The CDR3 nucleotides read TGTGCCAGCAGCTTGGGACCGTCTGAGCAGTACTTC.

The chain carries TRBV19 and TRBJ2-6; TRBD2 matches at 12 bases. Per germline, CDR1 LNHDA and CDR2 SQIVND (reference sequence). The CDR3 is 17 amino acids. The V and J ends lost 7 bases and 4 bases, in that order; junction bases with no gene match: 8. CDR3 in DNA: TGTGCCAGTAATCCTAGCGGGGGGGCTCGCGGGGCCAACGTCCTGACTTTC. Protein product: CASNPSGGARGANVLTF.

The V and J genes are TRBV19 and TRBJ1-3; TRBD1 matches 9 bases. This CDR3 is built from 16 residues. In germline, CDR1 is LNHDA, CDR2 SQIVND (reference sequence). Trimming cost V 5 bases and J 2 bases; bases outside gene matches: 7. CDR3 DNA: TGTGCCAGTAGTTCGAACAGGGGGCCGCCTGGAAACACCATATATTTT. Residues: CASSSNRGPPGNTIYF.

This chain joins TRBV12-5 and TRBJ2-3, with D possibly being TRBD2 (5 bases). CDR3 length: 19 residues. Germline assignment: CDR1 LGHNT and CDR2 FRNRAP. V lost 6 bases to trimming and J lost 0 bases, with 25 bases between them. In DNA, the CDR3 is TGTGCTAGTGGACCCTCATCAGACGGGGTTTGGTTTAGCACAGATACGCAGTATTTT. It specifies CASGPSSDGVWFSTDTQYF.

This clone has more than one count but fewer than ten. This chain connects TRBV6-1 to TRBJ1-2, with D possibly being TRBD1 (6 bases). V was pared by 8 bases and J by 3 bases, with 7 bases between. Germline CDR1 reads MNHNS; CDR2 reads SASEGT. This CDR3 has 11 residues. In nucleotides, the CDR3 is TGTGCCAGCGGGACATACTATGGCTACACCTTC. Amino acid sequence: CASGTYYGYTF.

The rearrangement joins TRBV14 to TRBJ2-7, with D hard to call. V was trimmed by 6 bases and J by 6 bases, leaving 12 bases between them. Germline loops: CDR1 SGHDN, CDR2 FVKESK. The CDR3 is 12 residues long. The CDR3 coding sequence is TGTGCCAGCAGTCCAGTTTCACGCGAGCAGTACTTC. It translates to CASSPVSREQYF.

V is TRBV18 and J is TRBJ2-3; TRBD2 matches at 14 bases. Germline V gene lookup returns CDR1 KGHSH and CDR2 LQKENI. This CDR3 is built from 19 residues. V shed 3 bases and J 1 base; nucleotides not matched to a gene: 9. The chain's CDR3 is CASSPPGTSGGRGTDTQYF. CDR3 DNA: TGTGCCAGCTCACCGCCCGGGACTAGCGGGGGCCGGGGCACAGATACGCAGTATTTT.

V is TRBV4-2 and J is TRBJ2-2; 13 bases align to TRBD2. The CDR3 consists of 17 residues. The V and J ends lost 2 bases and 7 bases, in that order; junction bases with no gene match: 7. The germline V gene has CDR1 LGHNA and CDR2 YNFKEQ. CDR3 bases: TGTGCCAGCAGCCAACCCGGACTAGCGGGAGCGGGCGGGGAGCTGTTTTTT. This encodes CASSQPGLAGAGGELFF.

The chain joins TRBV7-9 to TRBJ2-7; TRBD1 might be the D (5 bases). From germline, CDR1 is SEHNR and CDR2 FQNEAQ (reference sequence). V dropped 5 bases and J dropped 10 bases, with 12 bases sitting between them. CDR3 length equals 11 residues. Here the CDR3 reads CASSPETAQYF. CDR3 coding DNA: TGTGCCAGCAGCCCCGAGACAGCACAGTACTTC.

This chain joins TRBV6-4 and TRBJ2-6; D gene unclear. The CDR3 covers 15 residues. Trimming took off 3 bases at V and 0 bases at J, with 6 bases between the two ends. The germline V gene encodes CDR1 MRHNA and CDR2 SNTAGT. In DNA form, the CDR3 reads TGTGCCAGCAGTGAACGAGCCTCTGGGGCCAACGTCCTGACTTTC. Protein sequence: CASSERASGANVLTF.

The gene calls are TRBV10-1 and TRBJ2-3; D tentatively fits TRBD1 or TRBD2 (5 bases each). The CDR3 is 13 amino acids. Germline V gene lookup returns CDR1 WNHNN and CDR2 SYGVQD (reference sequence). V was pared by 6 bases and J by 6 bases, with 13 bases between. The CDR3 reads CASRDSPGDTQYF. The CDR3 DNA reads as TGCGCCAGCAGGGACTCTCCAGGGGATACGCAGTATTTT.

The J gene is TRBJ2-3, the V gene TRBV11-2; tentatively, D is TRBD2 (6 bases). This CDR3 is 16 amino acids long. Germline V lookup: CDR1 SGHAT, CDR2 FQNNGV. V was clipped by 5 bases and J by 5 bases, with 20 bases between them. CDR3 sequence (DNA): TGTGCCAGCAGCAACCTCGGAGGGCCGGGGGAAGATACGCAGTATTTT. Protein: CASSNLGGPGEDTQYF.

The rearrangement links TRBV14 to TRBJ2-7; D uncertain. The germline gives CDR1 SGHDN, CDR2 FVKESK. CDR3 length: 11 amino acids. V lost 3 bases and J 0 bases, leaving 0 bases between the germline ends. The CDR3 region is CASSHSYEQYF. For the CDR3, the DNA is TGTGCCAGCAGCCACTCCTACGAGCAGTACTTC. The full variable domain, completed using reference TRBV14 and TRBJ2-7, is EAGVTQFPSHSVIEKGQTVTLRCDPISGHDNLYWYRRVMGKEIKFLLHFVKESKQDESGMPNNRFLAERTGGTYSTLKVQPAELEDSGVYFCASSHSYEQYFGPGTRLTVT.

To note about this clone: Only one base separates this from a far larger clonotype, so it likely reflects a read error. The rearrangement joins TRBV27 to TRBJ1-2; D gene ambiguous. V shed 5 bases and J shed 0 bases, with 7 bases lying between them. Germline values: CDR1 MNHEY, CDR2 SMNVEV (reference sequence). The CDR3 has 13 residues. CDR3 in amino acids: CASSPTSNYGYTF. The CDR3 DNA reads TGTGCCAGCAGTCCGACATCTAACTATGGCTACACCTTC.

The table lists this clone with a few counts. The chain joins TRBV18 to TRBJ2-1; TRBD2 matches at 8 bases. Germline V gives CDR1 KGHSH, CDR2 LQKENI. This CDR3 has 15 amino acids. The V segment lost 3 bases and the J segment 10 bases; nucleotides outside the gene matches: 11. CDR3 DNA: TGTGCCAGCTCACCGTCCTCGGGGGGGCCCAACGAGCAGTTCTTC. It encodes CASSPSSGGPNEQFF. The whole variable domain, filled in from reference TRBV18 and TRBJ2-1, reads NAGVMQNPRHLVRRRGQEARLRCSPMKGHSHVYWYRQLPEEGLKFMVYLQKENIIDESGMPKERFSAEFPKEGPSILRIQQVVRGDSAAYFCASSPSSGGPNEQFFGPGTRLTVL.

The V gene is TRBV5-8, the J gene TRBJ1-1; D is unresolved. Trimming pared 1 base from V and 1 base from J, leaving 8 bases between. Germline V gene lookup returns CDR1 SGHTS and CDR2 YDEGEE. This CDR3 contains 14 residues. The CDR3 DNA is TGTGCCAGCAGCTTGTCCGGTGAGAACACTGAAGCTTTCTTT. This codes for CASSLSGENTEAFF.

The chain has TRBV18 and TRBJ2-1; tentative D call: TRBD2 (6 bases). With 3 bases removed from V and 0 bases from J, the gap between germline ends came to 12 bases. The CDR3 extends over 16 amino acids. Germline V gene data show CDR1 as KGHSH and CDR2 as LQKENI. This chain's CDR3 is CASSPPGTPSYNEQFF. In DNA form, the CDR3 reads TGTGCCAGCTCACCGCCCGGGACTCCCTCCTACAATGAGCAGTTCTTC.

CDR3 sequence (DNA): TGTGCCAGCAGCTGGGAGAACACTGAAGCTTTCTTT. Protein sequence: CASSWENTEAFF. The rearrangement joins TRBV13 to TRBJ1-1; D is uncertain. The CDR3 contains 12 residues. Germline CDR1 and CDR2: PRHDT and FYEKMQ (reference sequence). Trimming took 4 bases from V and 1 from J, leaving 4 bases between them.

The chain uses TRBV19 and TRBJ1-2; 7 nucleotides line up with TRBD1. Germline V CDR1 and CDR2: LNHDA, SQIVND (reference sequence). This CDR3 has 15 residues. V trimming: 5 bases; J trimming: 7 bases; junction bases outside the gene matches: 13. CDR3 DNA sequence: TGTGCCAGTAGTGAAGACACAGGGGTGGCTGGTGGCTACACCTTC. It codes for CASSEDTGVAGGYTF. Based on the CDR3 plus reference TRBV19 and TRBJ1-2, the full variable domain is DGGITQSPKYLFRKEGQNVTLSCEQNLNHDAMYWYRQDPGQGLRLIYYSQIVNDFQKGDIAEGYSVSREKKESFPLTVTSAQKNPTAFYLCASSEDTGVAGGYTFGSGTRLTVV.

The chain recombines TRBV2 with TRBJ2-6; 7 bases are shared with TRBD1. V shed 10 bases and J 0 bases; nucleotides not matched to a gene: 9. This CDR3 spans 16 amino acids. The germline CDR1 and CDR2 sequences are SNHLY and FYNNEI. Here the CDR3 reads CATTGTVSSGANVLTF. CDR3 nucleotide sequence: TGTGCCACCACCGGGACAGTTAGCTCTGGGGCCAACGTCCTGACTTTC.

V is TRBV5-4 and J is TRBJ2-5; a possible D gene is TRBD2 (6 bases). This CDR3 comprises 13 residues. The V gene lost 0 bases and the J gene lost 4 bases, with 7 bases spanning the gap. The germline V gene has CDR1 SGHNT and CDR2 YYREEE (reference sequence). CDR3 protein: CASSLAGAETQYF. Here the CDR3 DNA reads TGTGCCAGCAGCTTGGCGGGAGCAGAGACCCAGTACTTC.